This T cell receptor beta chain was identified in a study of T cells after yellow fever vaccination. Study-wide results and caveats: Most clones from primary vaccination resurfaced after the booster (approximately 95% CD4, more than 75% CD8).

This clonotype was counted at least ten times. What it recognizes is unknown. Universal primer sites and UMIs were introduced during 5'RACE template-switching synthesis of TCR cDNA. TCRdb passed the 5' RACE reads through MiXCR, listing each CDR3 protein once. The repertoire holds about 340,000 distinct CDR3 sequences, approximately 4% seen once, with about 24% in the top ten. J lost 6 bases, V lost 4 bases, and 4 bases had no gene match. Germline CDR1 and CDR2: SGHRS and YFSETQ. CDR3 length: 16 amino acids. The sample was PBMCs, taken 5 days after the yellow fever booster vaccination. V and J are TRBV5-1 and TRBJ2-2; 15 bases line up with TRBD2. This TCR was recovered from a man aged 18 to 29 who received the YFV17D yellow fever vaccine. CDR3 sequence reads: CASSPRTSGGAGELFF. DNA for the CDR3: TGCGCCAGCAGCCCTCGGACTAGCGGGGGGGCCGGGGAGCTGTTTTTT.